Listed below are T cell receptor beta chains from one sample, sequenced in a study of T cells in Graves' hyperthyroidism and ophthalmopathy. TCRdb reanalysed the multiplex PCR reads using MiXCR and keeps one entry per CDR3 protein. This sample has around 690,000 distinct CDR3 sequences; less than 25% occur once, and the top ten carry approximately 30%. The sequencing sample was made of blood. These receptors were taken from a man between 25 and 39 years old with Graves' ophthalmopathy. Each CDR3 is given with its conserved first and last residue. A D gene is named only where the DNA matches it firmly. Not every row has a clone size; where given, it reads once, few, many or a size class.

j_call | clone_size | d_call | v_call | cdr3_nt | cdr3_aa
TRBJ1-1 | many | TRBD1 | TRBV6-1 | TGTGCCAGCAGTGAGGGGGGGGACAGGTGGAACACTGAAGCTTTCTTT | CASSEGGDRWNTEAFF
TRBJ2-2 | NA | NA | TRBV7-3 | TGTGCCAGCAGCTTATCAGTTGCGAACACCGGGGAGCTGTTTTTT | CASSLSVANTGELFF
TRBJ2-1 | NA | TRBD2 | TRBV12-3/TRBV12-4 | TGTGCCAGCAGCTCGGGACTAGCGAGCGAGCAGTTCTTC | CASSSGLASEQFF
TRBJ1-1 | many | NA | TRBV7-2 | TGTGCCAGCAGCCCTCTCCTCGGACCGGGTGAAGCTTTCTTT | CASSPLLGPGEAFF
TRBJ2-1 | few | NA | TRBV12-3/TRBV12-4 | TGTGCCAGCAGTTTGAACGGGAACAATGAGCAGTTCTTC | CASSLNGNNEQFF
TRBJ1-2 | few | NA | TRBV20-1 | TGCAGTGCTAGTAAGGGGAGCTATGGCTACACCTTC | CSASKGSYGYTF
TRBJ2-7 | many | TRBD2 | TRBV9 | TGTGCCAGCAGCGCTAGCGGGAGCGTGGACTACGAGCAGTACTTC | CASSASGSVDYEQYF
TRBJ1-2 | NA | NA | TRBV7-9 | TGTGCCAGCAGCCGACCTGGTAACTATGGCTACACCTTC | CASSRPGNYGYTF
TRBJ1-2 | many | TRBD1 | TRBV28 | TGTGCCAGCAGTTTTATTGAGACAGGGGATGGCTACACCTTC | CASSFIETGDGYTF
TRBJ2-1 | many | NA | TRBV3-1 | TGTGCCAGCAGCCAAGGCAGGGGCTACAATGAGCAGTTCTTC | CASSQGRGYNEQFF
TRBJ1-5 | NA | NA | TRBV11-3 | TGTGCCAGCAGCATATGTAACAGGGACCCTTACTATAGCAATCAGCCCCAGCATTTT | CASSICNRDPYYSNQPQHF